The clone carrying this T cell receptor beta chain was counted a few times. Its target is unknown. These data come from a study of human T cells and chemical hapten exposure. Whole-study context: Chiefly women, the patients showed alopecia areata, totalis or universalis. Study findings and constraints: Patch test scores rose with PT1 expanded TCR counts, a positive correlation.

With 5 bases clipped from V and 5 bases from J, the junction kept 10 bases outside the gene matches. Germline V lookup: CDR1 SNHLY, CDR2 FYNNEI. The CDR3 is 15 residues long. Per the original methods: A per-sample median of about 100,000 TCRs was observed, with counts ranging from about 20,000 to 690,600. TCRdb called the RACE reads again in MiXCR, with one record for every CDR3 protein. The V and J calls follow TCRdb's processing rather than the paper's. Of roughly 40,000 distinct CDR3 sequences listed, 9.5% to 10% are singletons. Time point indicated: patch test 2, 6 weeks after DPC sensitization. Treatment defined: therapeutic diphenylcyclopropenone sensitization with weekly scalp DPC. Before extraction, the whole blood was not fractionated, and total RNA was taken from it.

This sample comprised whole blood, obtained in connection with sensitization to the hapten diphenylcyclopropenone (DPC). The sequence was collected from a woman in her 30s with alopecia areata. Some clones in this sample may be carry-over from other donors' samples. The chain links TRBV2 to TRBJ2-3; TRBD2 matches 7 bases. The CDR3 reads CASSRSGEDGDTQYF. In DNA, the CDR3 is TGTGCCAGCAGTCGGAGCGGGGAGGATGGAGATACGCAGTATTTT.